A selection of T cell receptor beta chains follows, all from one sample in a study of CXCR3-negative and CXCR3-positive naive CD8 T cells. With the 5' RACE reads reprocessed, TCRdb shows one record per CDR3 protein and no DNA. The specimen's table records roughly 110,000 distinct CDR3 sequences. The sequenced sample consisted of naive CXCR3+ CD8+ T cells from blood. All receptors come from a human donor in good health. Some clones in this sample may be carry-over from other donors' samples. The CDR3 runs from the conserved cysteine through the conserved F or W.

TRBJ2-5 TRBV2 14 CAFGVRAPQETQYF
TRBJ1-1 TRBV27 13 CASSFAGNTEAFF
TRBJ1-2 TRBV10-2 21 CASSEEYWGLVDDRNNYGYTF
TRBJ1-1 TRBV10-3 13 CAISHQTGPEAFF
TRBJ2-1 TRBV9 16 CASSEDPTRSYNEQFF
TRBJ2-1 TRBV4-3 21 CASSQDRVFPTGRSSYNEQFF
TRBJ2-7 TRBV7-3 15 CASSPGRWANYEQYF
TRBJ1-5 TRBV15 16 CATSRTGGPSNQPQHF
TRBJ2-7 TRBV4-1 14 CASSSDTPSYEQYF
TRBJ2-3 TRBV3-1 16 CASSQEGIADTDTQYF
TRBJ2-7 TRBV7-9 12 CASSLYHYEQYF